Shown below are 17 T cell receptor beta chains from a single sample sequenced in a study of response to subunit inactivated influenza vaccine. TCRdb re-called the RT-PCR reads with MiXCR, one entry per CDR3 protein. This table has some 570,000 distinct CDR3 sequences, approximately 10% appearing once. The data were also submitted as part of a second study, on T cells expressing NK-cell markers. From that report: Beta-chain TCR cDNA was generated via 5'RACE template switching with UMIs.

This specimen was PBMCs from blood, taken on the day of vaccination. The receptor source for this set is a man aged 50 to 60 who received an inactivated influenza vaccine.

This clonotype was detected many times. V is TRBV20-1 and J is TRBJ2-3, with 8 bases that match TRBD1. Losses at the gene ends were 5 bases for V and 0 bases for J; bases not matched to a gene: 7. The CDR3 consists of 15 residues. The V gene's germline CDR1 is DFQATT and CDR2 SNEGSKA (reference sequence). CDR3 bases: TGCAGTGCTGACGCCAGGGACAGGAGCACAGATACGCAGTATTTT. It is translated as CSADARDRSTDTQYF.

This clonotype was seen a few times. V is TRBV21-1 and J is TRBJ2-7. TRBV21-1 has pseudogene status. The CDR3 runs to 14 residues. As DNA, the CDR3 is TGTGCCAGCAGCAAACGAGTTAAGACCTACGAGCAGTACTTC. Residues: CASSKRVKTYEQYF.

This clonotype has ten or more counts. The chain joins TRBV12-3 or TRBV12-4 to TRBJ2-2; D is perhaps TRBD1 (5 bases). The CDR3 runs to 16 residues. Trimming removed 6 bases from V and 1 base from J, with 15 bases in between. CDR3 loop: CASRQRTGQNTGELFF. The CDR3 DNA reads as TGTGCCAGCAGACAGAGAACTGGACAGAACACCGGGGAGCTGTTTTTT.

In this sample, this clonotype turned up a few times. This chain uses TRBV6-1 with TRBJ1-2; D gene ambiguous. Deletions cut 5 bases from V and 5 bases from J, with 12 bases between. The CDR3 length is 13 residues. Germline CDR1 and CDR2: MNHNS and SASEGT. The CDR3 protein is CASSLRGEYGYTF. As DNA, the CDR3 is TGTGCCAGCAGTCTCCGCGGGGAATATGGCTACACCTTC.

J is TRBJ2-7 and V is TRBV5-1; 13 bases map to TRBD2. V shed 4 bases and J 0 bases; nucleotides not matched to a gene: 7. Looked up from germline, CDR1 is SGHRS and CDR2 is YFSETQ. This CDR3 contains 17 residues. CDR3 amino acids: CASSPGTSGDNSYEQYF. Written as DNA, the CDR3 is TGCGCCAGCAGCCCCGGGACTAGCGGGGACAACTCCTACGAGCAGTACTTC.

The chain joins TRBV7-9 to TRBJ1-1, with D unclear. The germline CDR1 and CDR2 sequences are SEHNR and FQNEAQ (reference sequence). The CDR3 is 14 residues long. V was cut by 3 bases and J by 6 bases, with 14 bases left in between. The CDR3 region is CASSFSGVVSEAFF. In DNA, the CDR3 is TGTGCCAGCAGCTTTAGCGGAGTAGTTTCTGAAGCTTTCTTT.

This chain connects TRBV20-1 to TRBJ1-5; D not certain. The CDR3 runs 13 residues. Germline V CDR1 and CDR2: DFQATT, SNEGSKA (reference sequence). The germline V and J ends were trimmed by 0 bases and 6 bases, with 9 bases remaining between them. The CDR3 loop reads CSARERAGQPQHF. The CDR3 DNA follows: TGCAGTGCTAGAGAGAGAGCGGGTCAGCCCCAGCATTTT.

This clonotype was seen a handful of times. The V call is TRBV7-6, the J call TRBJ1-3, with 9 bases fitting TRBD1. V shed 4 bases and J 2 bases; nucleotides not matched to a gene: 6. From germline, CDR1 is SGHVS and CDR2 FNYEAQ. The length of the CDR3 is 16 residues. CDR3 amino acids: CASSSWGQGTGNTIYF. CDR3 coding DNA: TGTGCCAGCAGCTCCTGGGGACAGGGAACTGGAAACACCATATATTTT.

This clonotype was seen repeatedly, ten times or more. V usage is TRBV5-5 and J usage is TRBJ2-1; D gene unclear. The CDR3 loop spans 13 amino acids. The germline V and J ends were trimmed by 1 base and 4 bases, with 6 bases remaining between them. Per germline, CDR1 SGHKS and CDR2 YYEKEE (reference sequence). The CDR3 DNA reads TGTGCCAGCAGCTTGTCTAGATACAATGAGCAGTTCTTC. Its protein product is CASSLSRYNEQFF.

At least ten counts were recorded for this clonotype. The rearrangement links TRBV12-3 or TRBV12-4 to TRBJ1-5; D is undetermined. This CDR3 is built from 14 residues. V lost 2 bases, J lost 1 base, and 6 bases lay in between. The CDR3 sequence: CASSLSESNQPQHF. CDR3 DNA sequence: TGTGCCAGCAGTTTATCAGAAAGCAATCAGCCCCAGCATTTT.

This clonotype was counted between two and nine times. The chain carries TRBV20-1 and TRBJ2-1, with 9 nucleotides matching TRBD2. After removal of 7 bases from V and 6 bases from J, the junction contained 7 bases not matched to a gene. The CDR3 is 13 residues long. The V gene's germline CDR1 is DFQATT and CDR2 SNEGSKA (reference sequence). The DNA for the CDR3 is TGCAGTGGGGCGGGACTAGCCTCCAATGAGCAGTTCTTC. It translates to CSGAGLASNEQFF.

This clonotype was observed a few times. The chain links TRBV14 to TRBJ2-1; weak D call: TRBD1 (5 bases). V lost 0 bases, J lost 7 bases, and 10 bases lay in between. This CDR3 has 14 residues. Germline-derived CDR1 and CDR2 are SGHDN and FVKESK. CDR3 bases: TGTGCCAGCAGCCAAGAAAAGGGGATAAATGAGCAGTTCTTC. As protein: CASSQEKGINEQFF.

The chain joins TRBV29-1 to TRBJ2-7; D unresolved. Trimming took 7 bases from V and 6 from J, leaving 13 bases between them. Germline assignment: CDR1 SQVTM and CDR2 ANQGSEA. The length of the CDR3 is 11 residues. The CDR3 DNA reads TGCAGCGCCTTAAGGGCAAGCGAGCAGTACTTC. This translates into CSALRASEQYF.

This clonotype was detected a few times. The chain combines TRBV15 with TRBJ1-5; perhaps TRBD1 as D (6 bases). Germline V lookup: CDR1 LNHNV, CDR2 YYDKDF (reference sequence). The CDR3 totals 16 residues. V lost 2 bases, J lost 0 bases, and 11 bases lay in between. The CDR3 DNA sequence: TGTGCCACCAGCAGACTCGGACAGATTAGCAATCAGCCCCAGCATTTT. This encodes CATSRLGQISNQPQHF.

The chain is built from TRBV20-1 and TRBJ1-2; the D is unclear. V was shortened by 1 base and J by 4 bases, with 10 bases between the two germline ends. The CDR3 loop spans 13 amino acids. Germline-derived CDR1 and CDR2 are DFQATT and SNEGSKA (reference sequence). CDR3 coding DNA: TGCAGTGCTAGAGCTCTGTCCCGCTATGGCTACACCTTC. It codes for CSARALSRYGYTF.

This clonotype was seen a few times. The chain is built from TRBV5-1 and TRBJ2-2; D is undetermined. Per germline, CDR1 SGHRS and CDR2 YFSETQ. V lost 4 bases and J 0 bases, leaving 13 bases between the germline ends. This CDR3 is 16 amino acids long. The CDR3 DNA reads TGCGCCAGCAGCCCGGTGGGCCAGCCGAACACCGGGGAGCTGTTTTTT. It encodes CASSPVGQPNTGELFF.

The V call is TRBV12-3 or TRBV12-4, the J call TRBJ2-5; 8 bases agree with TRBD2. J was trimmed by 2 bases and V by 6 bases; bases with no gene match: 8. The CDR3 length is 15 residues. The CDR3 is CASSGGGLGQETQYF. CDR3 nucleotides: TGTGCCAGCAGCGGCGGGGGGCTGGGTCAAGAGACCCAGTACTTC.